Below, 5 T cell receptor beta chains from the same sample are listed, as sequenced in a study of chemoradiotherapy in HPV16-positive cancers. Some clones are missing from TCRdb's copy, which holds only in-frame ones; the method was immunoSEQ multiplex PCR. The data hold roughly 5,800 clones, with 73% observed a single time. The specimen was obtained from a patient who underwent chemoradiotherapy. The receptors shown here come from a human donor with HPV-associated anogenital cancer.

A few counts support this clone. This chain uses TRBV5-8 with TRBJ1-5; D might be TRBD1 (6 bases). V was pared by 4 bases and J by 0 bases, with 11 bases between. Germline V gene sequence: CDR1 SGHTS, CDR2 YDEGEE. This CDR3 is 15 amino acids long. Here the CDR3 DNA reads TGTGCCAGCAGCCTACAGGGTTTTAGCAATCAGCCCCAGCATTTT. Amino acid sequence: CASSLQGFSNQPQHF.

The V gene is TRBV10-1, the J gene TRBJ1-2, with TRBD1 identical over 12 bases. Losses at the gene ends were 9 bases for V and 1 base for J; bases not matched to a gene: 6. Germline CDR1 WNHNN, CDR2 SYGVQD (reference sequence). The CDR3 contains 15 residues. DNA for the CDR3: TGCGCCAGAACCGGGACAGGGGGCGGTAACTATGGCTACACCTTC. It is translated as CARTGTGGGNYGYTF.

Only one count was recorded for this clone. The rearrangement uses TRBV2 and TRBJ2-7, with 7 bases lining up with TRBD1. Per germline, CDR1 SNHLY and CDR2 FYNNEI. The CDR3 loop spans 16 amino acids. The V gene end was trimmed by 2 bases and the J gene end by 2 bases; junction bases not matched to a gene: 9. CDR3 bases: TGTGCCAGCAGTGAAAGAGGGGGCCCGGCGCCCTACGAGCAGTACTTC. Residues: CASSERGGPAPYEQYF.

The chain recombines TRBV19 with TRBJ2-5; D may correspond to TRBD1 or TRBD2 (5 bases each). Germline V gives CDR1 LNHDA, CDR2 SQIVND (reference sequence). The CDR3 consists of 14 residues. V dropped 2 bases and J dropped 0 bases, with 7 bases sitting between them. CDR3 nucleotide sequence: TGTGCCAGTAGTATATGGGGGAACCAAGAGACCCAGTACTTC. Its translation: CASSIWGNQETQYF. The whole variable domain, remainder taken from reference TRBV19 and TRBJ2-5, is DGGITQSPKYLFRKEGQNVTLSCEQNLNHDAMYWYRQDPGQGLRLIYYSQIVNDFQKGDIAEGYSVSREKKESFPLTVTSAQKNPTAFYLCASSIWGNQETQYFGPGTRLLVL.

The rearrangement uses TRBV11-1 and TRBJ2-7, with a tentative D call TRBD2 (6 bases). Germline CDR1 SGHAT, CDR2 FQDESV (reference sequence). The CDR3 has 11 amino acids. The germline V and J ends were trimmed by 5 bases and 13 bases, with 15 bases remaining between them. The CDR3 coding sequence is TGTGCCAGCAGCCACTCGGGACTGACTTACTTC. Its translation is CASSHSGLTYF.